This TCR beta chain is drawn from a study of CD8 T cells in ankylosing spondylitis. Whole-study results and caveats: Disease-linked clones displayed a CD8+ phenotype and appeared relatively rarely in peripheral blood.

Quantitative molecular-barcoded 5'-RACE generated the TCR beta libraries. TCRdb passed the 5' RACE reads through MiXCR, listing each CDR3 protein once. Altogether about 250,000 distinct CDR3 sequences are present, more than 20% being singletons, with the ten largest covering 0.5% to 0.75%. V shed 6 bases, J shed 5 bases, and the junction held 12 bases outside the gene matches. This CDR3 contains 16 residues. About this clonotype itself: The target antigen is unknown.

The material sequenced was blood, either unsorted or a sorted T cell fraction (not recorded which). The clonotype comes from a male donor with ankylosing spondylitis or in good health (not recorded which). This rearrangement joins TRBV12-3 or TRBV12-4 to TRBJ2-3; 9 bases are a match to TRBD2. The chain's CDR3 is CASSPRGSGGIDTQYF. CDR3 bases: TGTGCCAGCAGCCCCCGTGGGAGCGGGGGGATAGATACGCAGTATTTT.